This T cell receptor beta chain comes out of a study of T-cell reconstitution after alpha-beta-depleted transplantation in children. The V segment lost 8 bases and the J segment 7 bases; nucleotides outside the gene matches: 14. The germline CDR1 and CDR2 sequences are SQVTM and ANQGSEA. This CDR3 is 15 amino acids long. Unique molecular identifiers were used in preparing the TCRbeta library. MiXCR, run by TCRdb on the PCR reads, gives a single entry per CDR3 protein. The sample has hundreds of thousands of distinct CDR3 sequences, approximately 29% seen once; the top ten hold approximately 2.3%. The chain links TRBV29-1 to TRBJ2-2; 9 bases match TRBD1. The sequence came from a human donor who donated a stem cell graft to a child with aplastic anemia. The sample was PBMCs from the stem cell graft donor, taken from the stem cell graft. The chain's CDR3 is CSYTAPGQGIGELFF. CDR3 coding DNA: TGCAGCTATACAGCTCCGGGACAGGGAATCGGGGAGCTGTTTTTT.